Listed below are T cell receptor beta chains from one sample, sequenced in a study of cytomegalovirus exposure and HLA in healthy donors. Measured with immunoSEQ multiplex PCR; TCRdb has only the in-frame clones, and not every one. This table holds tens of thousands of clones, around 72% found once. Sequences were obtained from PBMCs. These TCRs come from a male donor in good health and CMV-seropositive. Both conserved end residues are part of each CDR3. The order of the fields is D gene, clone size, J gene, V gene, CDR3 DNA, CDR3 protein. The D gene is left open where the match is weak. The size entry is marked missing in some rows and otherwise reads once, few, many or a size class.

- | - | TRBJ2-4 | TRBV6-1 | TGTGCCAGCAGTGTGGCACAGGGTGCCAAAAACATTCAGTACTTC | CASSVAQGAKNIQYF
- | - | TRBJ1-5 | TRBV4-3 | TGCGCCAGCAGCCCATCACAATATAGCAATCAGCCCCAGCATTTT | CASSPSQYSNQPQHF
TRBD1 | - | TRBJ2-7 | TRBV19 | TGTGCCCGCCCCCCGGGACAGGTCCCCTACGAGCAGTACTTC | CARPPGQVPYEQYF
- | once | TRBJ2-5 | TRBV30 | TGTGCCTGGAGTGTACGGGTGACCCAGTACTTC | CAWSVRVTQYF
TRBD1 | - | TRBJ2-7 | TRBV19 | TGTGCCAGCAGCGACAGGGGAGGATCCTACGAGCAGTACTTC | CASSDRGGSYEQYF
- | - | TRBJ1-4 | TRBV5-6 | TGTGCCAGCAGCTTGGACAGAACTAATGAAAAACTGTTTTTT | CASSLDRTNEKLFF
TRBD2 | - | TRBJ2-1 | TRBV7-3 | TGTGCCAGCAGCTTCACTAGCGGGAGTAATGAGCAGTTCTTC | CASSFTSGSNEQFF
- | once | TRBJ1-1 | TRBV5-1 | TGCGCCAGCAGCTTTGAGGAGCGAGGGAACACTGAAGCTTTCTTT | CASSFEERGNTEAFF
- | - | TRBJ2-3 | TRBV9 | TGTGCCAGCAGCCCCCATGCGGGGGCGGGCACAGATACGCAGTATTTT | CASSPHAGAGTDTQYF
TRBD1 | once | TRBJ2-7 | TRBV30 | TGTGCCTTAGCCGGGACAGGCTCCTACGAGCAGTACTTC | CALAGTGSYEQYF
- | few | TRBJ2-2 | TRBV7-7 | TGTGCCAGCAGCTTAGGCTCGGGGACGAACACCGGGGAGCTGTTTTTT | CASSLGSGTNTGELFF
- | - | TRBJ1-2 | TRBV11-2 | TGTGCCAGCAGCCACGGGGTTGGCTACACCTTC | CASSHGVGYTF
- | few | TRBJ2-3 | TRBV9 | TGTGCCAGCAGCGTATTCCTAGGATCGGGCACAGATACGCAGTATTTT | CASSVFLGSGTDTQYF
TRBD1 | - | TRBJ1-1 | TRBV29-1 | TGCAGCGTTTTCCAGGACAGGGGGCCCCGGCGGGGAGCTTTCTTT | CSVFQDRGPRRGAFF
- | few | TRBJ1-2 | TRBV12-2 | TGTGCAAGTCGCTTTACAGGGGACTATGGCTACACCTTC | CASRFTGDYGYTF
TRBD1 | - | TRBJ2-7 | TRBV4-1 | TGCGCCAGCAGCCAAGGACAGGGGTATACCTACGAGCAGTACTTC | CASSQGQGYTYEQYF
TRBD1 | - | TRBJ1-5 | TRBV19 | TGTGCCAGTCGCCGACAGGGGGACAATCAGCCCCAGCATTTT | CASRRQGDNQPQHF
- | - | TRBJ1-1 | TRBV12-5 | TGTGCTAGTGGCCCTAGAATGAACACTGAAGCTTTCTTT | CASGPRMNTEAFF
TRBD1 | - | TRBJ2-7 | TRBV5-1 | TGCGCCAGCAGTCTGAAGGGCACAGGGGTCTACTACGAGCAGTACTTC | CASSLKGTGVYYEQYF
TRBD2 | - | TRBJ2-3 | TRBV7-9 | TGTGCCAGCAGCTTACTAGCGGGAGGGGCAGATACGCAGTATTTT | CASSLLAGGADTQYF
- | once | TRBJ2-7 | TRBV6-6 | TGTGCCAGCAGTTACGACTCATTGCACGAGCAGTACTTC | CASSYDSLHEQYF
- | few | TRBJ2-4 | TRBV2 | TGTGCCAGCAGTGAAGGAGGAGCCAAAAACATTCAGTACTTC | CASSEGGAKNIQYF
TRBD2 | once | TRBJ2-3 | TRBV4-1 | TGCGCCAGCAGCCCTCAGAGTGTCGGGGGGAAGGATACGCAGTATTTT | CASSPQSVGGKDTQYF
TRBD2 | - | TRBJ2-3 | TRBV11-2 | TGTGCCAGCAGATCATCACTAGCGGGGGACTCCACAGATACGCAGTATTTT | CASRSSLAGDSTDTQYF
- | - | TRBJ2-5 | TRBV9 | TGTGCCAGCAGCCCTCGACGGGGGGCCGAGACCCAGTACTTC | CASSPRRGAETQYF
TRBD1 | - | TRBJ1-5 | TRBV2 | TGTGCCAGCAGTGAAGTGGGACAGGGTCGTGATCAGCCCCAGCATTTT | CASSEVGQGRDQPQHF
TRBD2 | - | TRBJ2-3 | TRBV11-2 | TGTGCCAGCAGCTTAGCTTATCTAGCGGGATCTCCCACGCAGTATTTT | CASSLAYLAGSPTQYF
- | - | TRBJ2-7 | TRBV13 | TGTGCCAGCAGCCGCTATAGCCGAAGGTACTCCTACGAGCAGTACTTC | CASSRYSRRYSYEQYF
- | - | TRBJ2-3 | TRBV7-2 | TGTGCCAGCAGCTTAGTGTCTGGCACAGATACGCAGTATTTT | CASSLVSGTDTQYF
TRBD2 | - | TRBJ2-7 | TRBV6-5 | TGTGCCAGCAGGAAGACTAGCGGGATGGGGGAGCAGTACTTC | CASRKTSGMGEQYF
TRBD2 | once | TRBJ2-7 | TRBV7-9 | TGTGCCAGCAGCTCGGGTTTTGGGGGGGGCTACGAGCAGTACTTC | CASSSGFGGGYEQYF
TRBD2 | few | TRBJ2-3 | TRBV11-2 | TGTGCCAGCAGCCCCATCAGCGGGAGCCCCACAGATACGCAGTATTTT | CASSPISGSPTDTQYF
- | - | TRBJ2-6 | TRBV7-2 | TGTGCCAGCAGCTTAGTCGGGGTGCGCTCTGGGGCCAACGTCCTGACTTTC | CASSLVGVRSGANVLTF
- | many | TRBJ2-7 | TRBV5-4 | TGTGCCAGCAGCTACGGAAGCGGACCTCGGCGCTACGAGCAGTACTTC | CASSYGSGPRRYEQYF
- | - | TRBJ1-3 | TRBV7-8 | TGTGCCAGCAGCTTAGCGGGACAAGGCACTGGAAACACCATATATTTT | CASSLAGQGTGNTIYF
TRBD1 | once | TRBJ2-7 | TRBV5-6 | TGTGCCAGCAGCTTGACAGGGGACTCCTACGAGCAGTACTTC | CASSLTGDSYEQYF
TRBD2 | few | TRBJ2-3 | TRBV6-1 | TGTGCCAGCAGCCCTAGCGGGAGCACAGATACGCAGTATTTT | CASSPSGSTDTQYF
- | - | TRBJ2-5 | TRBV5-1 | TGCGCCAGCAGCTTGGTAGGGGAAGAGACCCAGTACTTC | CASSLVGEETQYF
- | - | TRBJ1-1 | TRBV2 | TGTGCCAGCAGGGGGCAGGCCAAACGCTGGACTGAAGCTTTCTTT | CASRGQAKRWTEAFF
TRBD1 | - | TRBJ2-5 | TRBV7-9 | TGTGCCAGCAGCGGCCGGGACAGCCAAGAGACCCAGTACTTC | CASSGRDSQETQYF
TRBD2 | once | TRBJ2-5 | TRBV28 | TGTGCCAGCAGTGGGACTAGCGGGAGACTCGGAAAGGAGACCCAGTACTTC | CASSGTSGRLGKETQYF
TRBD1 | - | TRBJ1-5 | TRBV9 | TGTGCCAGCAGTTTGACAGGGGGCGAAGGACAGCCCCAGCATTTT | CASSLTGGEGQPQHF
- | - | TRBJ2-3 | TRBV21-1 | TGTGCCAGCAGCGGGTATAGCGGGGGGCACCGCACAGATACGCAGTATTTT | CASSGYSGGHRTDTQYF
TRBD1 | - | TRBJ1-2 | TRBV27 | TGTGCCAGCAGTCCCGGGACAGGGAACTATGGCTACACCTTC | CASSPGTGNYGYTF
- | - | TRBJ2-7 | TRBV2 | TGTGCCAGCAGTGTATACGGGATATACGAGCAGTACTTC | CASSVYGIYEQYF
- | - | TRBJ2-7 | TRBV27 | TGTGCCAGCCGAGATTCGGGAAGCTCCTACGAGCAGTACTTC | CASRDSGSSYEQYF
TRBD1 | - | TRBJ1-1 | TRBV6-4 | TGTGCCAGCCAAGGACAGGGAAGCACTGAAGCTTTCTTT | CASQGQGSTEAFF
TRBD2 | - | TRBJ2-5 | TRBV4-1 | TGCGCCAGCAGCCAAGGTGCGACTAGCGGGAGAGGAGAGACCCAGTACTTC | CASSQGATSGRGETQYF